Shown below are 19 T cell receptor beta chains from a single sample sequenced in a study of early stage breast cancer tumors. Sequencing was performed with immunoSEQ multiplex PCR; in TCRdb, only in-frame clones are kept and a portion is missing. The sample lists about 41,000 clones; 70% to 80% were seen once. The sequenced sample consisted of blood. The receptors were sampled from a person between 50 and 60 years old with breast cancer.

This clone qualifies as medium-sized. The J gene is TRBJ1-2, the V gene TRBV6-5, with D possibly being TRBD1 (6 bases). Trimming left V 6 bases short and J 4 bases short, with 9 bases between. The V gene's germline CDR1 is MNHEY and CDR2 SVGAGI. There are 12 residues in the CDR3. The chain's CDR3 is CASRGGGYGYTF. Written as DNA, the CDR3 is TGTGCCAGCAGGGGAGGGGGCTATGGCTACACCTTC.

V and J are TRBV9 and TRBJ1-2, with 8 nucleotides matching TRBD1. CDR3 length: 15 amino acids. From germline, CDR1 is SGDLS and CDR2 YYNGEE. Trimming took 4 bases from V and 4 from J; bases not matched to a gene: 9. The CDR3 DNA is TGTGCCAGCAGCAAACGGACAGGGATGGGCTATGGCTACACCTTC. Translation gives CASSKRTGMGYGYTF. The entire variable domain, with the rest obtained from reference TRBV9 and TRBJ1-2, is as follows: DSGVTQTPKHLITATGQRVTLRCSPRSGDLSVYWYQQSLDQGLQFLIQYYNGEERAKGNILERFSAQQFPDLHSELNLSSLELGDSALYFCASSKRTGMGYGYTFGSGTRLTVV.

J is TRBJ2-3 and V is TRBV7-6; TRBD1 matches 11 bases. This CDR3 has 13 residues. CDR1 is SGHVS and CDR2 is FNYEAQ in the germline V gene. With 9 bases clipped from V and 3 bases from J, the junction kept 2 bases outside the gene matches. The CDR3 region is CASRDRGTDTQYF. CDR3 in DNA: TGTGCCAGTCGGGACAGGGGGACAGATACGCAGTATTTT.

This clone came up many times. Different DNA sequences within this sample yield the same CDR3. The rearrangement uses TRBV5-4 and TRBJ2-2, with D possibly matching TRBD2 (7 bases). Germline V gene data show CDR1 as SGHNT and CDR2 as YYREEE (reference sequence). The CDR3 is 18 residues long. Trimming left V 4 bases short and J 8 bases short, with 27 bases between. The CDR3 region is CASSPTGGAGDSRGELFF. CDR3 nucleotide sequence: TGTGCCAGCAGCCCGACAGGTGGTGCGGGGGACTCCCGAGGGGAGCTGTTTTTT.

This clone was counted at least ten times. The chain joins TRBV14 to TRBJ1-1; 10 positions agree with TRBD1. Germline loops: CDR1 SGHDN, CDR2 FVKESK. The junction had 4 bases not matched to a gene; V was cut back by 1 base and J by 5 bases. This CDR3 is built from 15 residues. The CDR3 spells CASSQGDRGHTEAFF. The DNA for the CDR3 is TGTGCCAGCAGCCAAGGGGACAGGGGACATACTGAAGCTTTCTTT.

V usage is TRBV5-1 and J usage is TRBJ2-5, with 12 nucleotides matching TRBD2. The V gene's germline CDR1 is SGHRS and CDR2 YFSETQ. The ends lost 4 bases at V and 2 bases at J; junction bases unmatched: 9. The CDR3 covers 17 residues. The CDR3 is CASSRTSGIRGQETQYF. The DNA for the CDR3 is TGCGCCAGCAGCCGGACTAGCGGGATAAGGGGGCAAGAGACCCAGTACTTC.

This clone was found once. As DNA, the CDR3 is TGTGCCAGCAGCTCTGCCGGAGGGGCTGGAAACACCATATATTTT. Translating gives CASSSAGGAGNTIYF. This chain links TRBV7-2 with TRBJ1-3; D perhaps matches TRBD1 (5 bases). The germline gives CDR1 SGHTA, CDR2 FQGNSA. The V gene lost 4 bases and the J gene lost 2 bases, with 12 bases spanning the gap. This CDR3 region has 15 residues. Combining the CDR3 with reference TRBV7-2 and TRBJ1-3 gives the whole variable domain GAGVSQSPSNKVTEKGKDVELRCDPISGHTALYWYRQSLGQGLEFLIYFQGNSAPDKSGLPSDRFSAERTGGSVSTLTIQRTQQEDSAVYLCASSSAGGAGNTIYFGEGSWLTVV.

This rearrangement joins TRBV6-6 to TRBJ1-1, with TRBD1 matching over 11 bases. Per the germline V gene, CDR1 is MNHNY and CDR2 is SVGAGI (reference sequence). V was pared by 6 bases and J by 4 bases, with 4 bases of the junction left unmatched. This CDR3 is 14 amino acids long. DNA for the CDR3: TGTGCCAGCAGCCCTGGACAGGGGGCCACTGAAGCTTTCTTT. Translation gives CASSPGQGATEAFF.

The V gene is TRBV9, the J gene TRBJ2-7, with D perhaps TRBD1 (6 bases). The CDR3 sequence is 15 residues long. The germline CDR1 and CDR2 sequences are SGDLS and YYNGEE. V was pared by 2 bases and J by 5 bases, with 17 bases between. The CDR3 protein is CASSVLPGEGDEQYF. In nucleotides, the CDR3 is TGTGCCAGCAGCGTTCTTCCAGGGGAAGGAGACGAGCAGTACTTC.

The chain combines TRBV5-1 with TRBJ1-1; 7 bases agree with TRBD1. The CDR3 totals 14 residues. V was clipped by 4 bases and J by 4 bases; unmatched bases: 7. Germline V gene lookup returns CDR1 SGHRS and CDR2 YFSETQ. The CDR3 reads CASSGRGGFTEAFF. In DNA, the CDR3 is TGCGCCAGCAGCGGCCGAGGGGGCTTCACTGAAGCTTTCTTT.

This clone was found a few times. This sequence joins TRBV6-1 and TRBJ2-7, with TRBD2 as a possible D gene (6 bases). Germline V lookup: CDR1 MNHNS, CDR2 SASEGT. This CDR3 has 14 residues. V lost 2 bases to trimming and J lost 3 bases, with 11 bases between them. CDR3: CASSEWTNYYEQYF. The DNA for the CDR3 is TGTGCCAGCAGTGAATGGACTAACTACTACGAGCAGTACTTC.

This clone appeared a few times. This rearrangement joins TRBV7-9 to TRBJ1-5; 7 bases fit TRBD1. The CDR3 length is 15 residues. V shed 5 bases, J shed 3 bases, and the junction held 7 bases outside the gene matches. The germline gives CDR1 SEHNR, CDR2 FQNEAQ (reference sequence). The CDR3 reads CASSPSGQLNQPQHF. CDR3 coding DNA: TGTGCCAGCAGCCCCTCGGGACAGCTCAATCAGCCCCAGCATTTT.

The chain is built from TRBV19 and TRBJ2-1, with 10 bases matching TRBD2. There are 15 residues in the CDR3. The J segment lost 9 bases and the V segment lost 0 bases, leaving 5 bases of the junction unmatched. Germline CDR1 reads LNHDA; CDR2 reads SQIVND (reference sequence). The CDR3 DNA sequence: TGTGCCAGTAGTATAGACAGCGGGGGGGCCGGTGAGCAGTTCTTC. Protein product: CASSIDSGGAGEQFF.

The chain has TRBV21-1 and TRBJ1-2; the DNA was not compared with TRBD1, the D call given in the table. TRBV21-1 is a pseudogene segment. CDR3 length equals 15 residues. As DNA, the CDR3 is TGTGCCAGCAGCACCCGGGACAGGGGAAGGTATGGCTACACCTTC. Its protein product is CASSTRDRGRYGYTF.

V and J are TRBV6-6 and TRBJ2-5; TRBD1 might be the D (5 bases). The ends were cut back, 7 bases at V and 0 bases at J, with 15 bases in the middle. Germline V gives CDR1 MNHNY, CDR2 SVGAGI (reference sequence). The CDR3 sequence is 15 residues long. CDR3 sequence reads: CASMEQQDNQETQYF. The CDR3 bases are TGTGCCAGCATGGAGCAGCAGGACAACCAAGAGACCCAGTACTTC.

The chain couples TRBV7-8 to TRBJ2-3; the D gene is possibly TRBD2 (5 bases). The ends were cut back, 5 bases at V and 6 bases at J, with 9 bases in the middle. Germline V gives CDR1 SGHVS, CDR2 FQNEAQ. The CDR3 runs 12 residues. CDR3 loop: CASSPLADTQYF. The CDR3, as DNA: TGTGCCAGCAGCCCTTTAGCGGATACGCAGTATTTT.

This clone was seen more than once but under ten times. The rearrangement links TRBV6-6 to TRBJ1-5; a weak D match, TRBD1 (6 bases). The V end was cut by 5 bases, the J end by 6 bases, with 14 bases between. The germline gives CDR1 MNHNY, CDR2 SVGAGI (reference sequence). CDR3 length equals 14 residues. The CDR3 loop is CASSAPGAFQPQHF. The DNA of the CDR3 is TGTGCCAGCAGTGCCCCAGGGGCCTTTCAGCCCCAGCATTTT.

The J gene is TRBJ2-7, the V gene TRBV4-1, with D perhaps TRBD2 (5 bases). Trimming removed 0 bases from V and 4 bases from J, with 16 bases in between. Germline CDR1 is MGHRA and CDR2 is YSYEKL. CDR3 length: 16 amino acids. CDR3 nucleotides: TGCGCCAGCAGCCAAGATTGCATTCCTAGCAGTTACGAGCAGTACGTC. Its protein is CASSQDCIPSSYEQYV.

The V gene is TRBV5-1, the J gene TRBJ1-2, with 8 bases aligning to TRBD1. Germline values: CDR1 SGHRS, CDR2 YFSETQ. The CDR3 loop spans 14 amino acids. V dropped 4 bases and J dropped 7; count of bases not matched to a gene: 9. DNA for the CDR3: TGCGCCAGCAGCATCGGACAGGGTATCGCTGGCTACACCTTC. Translated: CASSIGQGIAGYTF.